This T cell receptor beta chain was sequenced in a study of T-cell reconstitution after alpha-beta-depleted transplantation in children. This clonotype was observed a handful of times. The germline V gene encodes CDR1 SGHTA and CDR2 FQGNSA. The CDR3 sequence is 14 residues long. V shed 3 bases and J shed 0 bases, with 6 bases lying between them. A TCRbeta library incorporating unique molecular identifiers was prepared. Each CDR3 protein gets one entry after TCRdb re-called the PCR reads with MiXCR. The repertoire consists of a few hundred thousand distinct CDR3 sequences, with 11% occurring once and the leading ten covering roughly 6%.

The V gene is TRBV7-2, the J gene TRBJ2-1; no reliable D call. Specimen: PBMCs from the stem cell graft donor, collected from the stem cell graft. The TCR sequence derives from a human donor who donated a stem cell graft to a child with acute myeloid leukemia. CDR3: CASSFISSYNEQFF. CDR3 coding DNA: TGTGCCAGCAGCTTTATAAGCTCCTACAATGAGCAGTTCTTC.